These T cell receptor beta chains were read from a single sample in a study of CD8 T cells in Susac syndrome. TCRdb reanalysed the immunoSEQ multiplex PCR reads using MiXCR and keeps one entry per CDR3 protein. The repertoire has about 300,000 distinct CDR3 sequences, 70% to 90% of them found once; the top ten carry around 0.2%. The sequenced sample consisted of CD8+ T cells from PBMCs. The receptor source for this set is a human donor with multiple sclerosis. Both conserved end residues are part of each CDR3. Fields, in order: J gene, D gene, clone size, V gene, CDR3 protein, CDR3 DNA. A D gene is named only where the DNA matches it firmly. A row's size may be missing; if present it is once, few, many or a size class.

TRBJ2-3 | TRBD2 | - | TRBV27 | CASQRTSGSGRSTDTQYF | TGTGCCTCGCAGAGGACTAGCGGGAGCGGAAGGAGCACAGATACGCAGTATTTT
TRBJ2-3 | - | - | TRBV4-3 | CASSQQLSSTDTQYF | TGCGCCAGCAGCCAACAATTAAGCAGCACAGATACGCAGTATTTT
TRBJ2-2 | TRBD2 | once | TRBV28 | CASSPLADTGELFF | TGTGCCAGCAGCCCGCTAGCGGACACCGGGGAGCTGTTTTTT
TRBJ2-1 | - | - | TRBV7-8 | CASRLGAGSSYNEQFF | TGTGCCAGCAGACTTGGAGCGGGTAGCTCCTACAATGAGCAGTTCTTC
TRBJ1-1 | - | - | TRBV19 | CASSPTAGWNTEAFF | TGTGCCAGTAGCCCCACCGCGGGCTGGAACACTGAAGCTTTCTTT
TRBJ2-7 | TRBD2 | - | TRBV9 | CASSVGTSGVEQYF | TGTGCCAGCAGCGTAGGGACTAGCGGAGTGGAGCAGTACTTC
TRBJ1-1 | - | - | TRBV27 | CASSLGVWTEAFF | TGTGCCAGCAGTTTGGGGGTATGGACTGAAGCTTTCTTT
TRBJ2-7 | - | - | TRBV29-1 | CSGSYSYEQYF | TGCAGCGGATCCTACTCCTACGAGCAGTACTTC
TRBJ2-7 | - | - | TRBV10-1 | CASSGGTRHEQYF | TGCGCCAGCAGTGGGGGGACCCGTCACGAGCAGTACTTC
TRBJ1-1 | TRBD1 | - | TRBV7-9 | CASSWTGGAWTEAFF | TGTGCCAGCAGCTGGACAGGGGGCGCCTGGACTGAAGCTTTCTTT
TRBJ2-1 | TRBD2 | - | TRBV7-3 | CASSVGLASGDEQFF | TGTGCCAGCAGCGTCGGACTAGCGTCAGGCGATGAGCAGTTCTTC
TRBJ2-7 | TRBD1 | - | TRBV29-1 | CSVSRTGGSYEQYF | TGCAGCGTTTCCCGGACAGGGGGCTCCTACGAGCAGTACTTC
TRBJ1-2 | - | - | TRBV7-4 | CASSSSLRGAHGYTF | TGTGCCAGCAGCTCCTCCCTCCGCGGGGCTCATGGCTACACCTTC
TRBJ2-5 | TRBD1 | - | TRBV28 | CATWTGDHQETQYF | TGTGCCACCTGGACAGGGGATCACCAAGAGACCCAGTACTTC
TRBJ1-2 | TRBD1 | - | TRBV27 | CASSLGGTGSGYTF | TGTGCCAGCAGTTTAGGCGGGACAGGGAGCGGCTACACCTTC
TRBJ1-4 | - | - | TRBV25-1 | CASFGALRATNEKLFF | TGTGCCAGCTTTGGAGCACTCCGAGCAACTAATGAAAAACTGTTTTTT
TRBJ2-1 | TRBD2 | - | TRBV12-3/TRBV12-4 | CASSLKREGEQFF | TGTGCCAGCAGTTTAAAGCGGGAGGGTGAGCAGTTCTTC
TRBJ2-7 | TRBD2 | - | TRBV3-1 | CASSQDAYRLAGTYEQYF | TGTGCCAGCAGCCAAGACGCTTACCGGCTAGCGGGGACCTACGAGCAGTACTTC
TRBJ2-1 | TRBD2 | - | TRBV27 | CASTQGTSGRNEQFF | TGTGCCAGCACCCAGGGGACTAGCGGGAGAAATGAGCAGTTCTTC
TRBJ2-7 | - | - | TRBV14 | CASSQDFGGLRGYEQYF | TGTGCCAGCAGCCAAGATTTTGGGGGACTCAGGGGTTACGAGCAGTACTTC
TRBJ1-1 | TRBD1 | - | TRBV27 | CASLGQGVTFAEAFF | TGTGCCAGTCTTGGACAGGGGGTGACCTTCGCTGAAGCTTTCTTT
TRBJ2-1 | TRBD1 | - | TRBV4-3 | CASSQWDRGYNEQFF | TGCGCCAGCAGCCAGTGGGACAGGGGCTACAATGAGCAGTTCTTC
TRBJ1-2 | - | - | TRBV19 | CASSITGTAIYGYTF | TGTGCCAGTAGTATAACCGGGACGGCGATCTATGGCTACACCTTC
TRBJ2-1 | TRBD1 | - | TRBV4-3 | CASMGQGTDEQFF | TGCGCCAGCATGGGACAGGGAACGGATGAGCAGTTCTTC
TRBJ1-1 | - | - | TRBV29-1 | CSVEGRMNTEAFF | TGCAGCGTCGAGGGACGGATGAACACTGAAGCTTTCTTT
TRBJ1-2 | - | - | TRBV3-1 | CASSQDRGGYGYTF | TGTGCCAGCAGCCAAGATCGGGGAGGATATGGCTACACCTTC
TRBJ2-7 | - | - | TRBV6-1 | CASSISGSPRGLYEQYF | TGTGCCAGCAGTATCTCCGGGTCCCCCCGGGGATTATACGAGCAGTACTTC
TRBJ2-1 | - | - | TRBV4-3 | CASSSGSGLSYNEQFF | TGCGCCAGCAGTTCAGGGTCGGGACTGTCCTACAATGAGCAGTTCTTC
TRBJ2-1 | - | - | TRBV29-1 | CSVEYEQFF | TGCAGCGTTGAATATGAGCAGTTCTTC
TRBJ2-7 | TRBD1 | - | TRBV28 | CASSWDRGLPYEQYF | TGTGCCAGCAGTTGGGACAGGGGGCTTCCCTACGAGCAGTACTTC
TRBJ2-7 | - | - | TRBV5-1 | CASSLGALGTYEQYF | TGCGCCAGCAGCTTGGGTGCTCTAGGCACCTACGAGCAGTACTTC
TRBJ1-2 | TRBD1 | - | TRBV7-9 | CASSLPGGNYGYTF | TGTGCCAGCAGCCTTCCAGGGGGTAACTATGGCTACACCTTC
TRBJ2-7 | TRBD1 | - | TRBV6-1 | CATQGQIDTKQYF | TGTGCCACCCAGGGACAGATAGATACGAAGCAGTACTTC
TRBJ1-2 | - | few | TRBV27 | CASSLGGDYGYTF | TGTGCCAGCAGTTTGGGGGGGGACTATGGCTACACCTTC
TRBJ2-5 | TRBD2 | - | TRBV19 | CASSILGTSGLEETQYF | TGTGCCAGTAGTATCCTGGGGACTAGCGGGCTGGAGGAGACCCAGTACTTC
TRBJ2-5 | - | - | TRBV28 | CASTPRLGLMFQETQYF | TGTGCCAGCACACCGCGGCTAGGGTTGATGTTCCAAGAGACCCAGTACTTC
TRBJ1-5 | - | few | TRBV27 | CASSLSWPGYNQPQHF | TGTGCCAGCAGTTTATCCTGGCCAGGGTATAATCAGCCCCAGCATTTT
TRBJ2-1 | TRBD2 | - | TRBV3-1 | CASSQVTSGSGDGQFF | TGTGCCAGCAGCCAAGTCACTAGCGGGAGCGGGGATGGGCAGTTCTTC
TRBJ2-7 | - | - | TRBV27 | CASSLLPGGTYEQYF | TGTGCCAGCAGTTTATTACCCGGAGGGACCTACGAGCAGTACTTC
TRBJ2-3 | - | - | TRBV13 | CASSCPSTDTQYF | TGTGCCAGCAGTTGTCCGAGCACAGATACGCAGTATTTT
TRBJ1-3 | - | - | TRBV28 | CASSFGASGNTIYF | TGTGCCAGCAGTTTTGGAGCTTCTGGAAACACCATATATTTT
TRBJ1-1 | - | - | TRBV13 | CASSAPLGGHTEAFF | TGTGCCAGCAGCGCACCCTTGGGGGGGCACACTGAAGCTTTCTTT
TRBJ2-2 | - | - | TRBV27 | CASSLTWGSTGELFF | TGTGCCAGCAGTTTAACCTGGGGGTCCACCGGGGAGCTGTTTTTT
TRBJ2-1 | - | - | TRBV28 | CASSFPSASMGANEQFF | TGTGCCAGCAGTTTTCCCTCGGCTAGCATGGGGGCCAATGAGCAGTTCTTC